The T cell receptor beta chain described here comes from a study of regulatory T cells in long-lasting Graves disease. Regarding the study as a whole: Persistent disease was characterized by preferential usage of TRBV28, TRBJ1-2 and TRBJ2-5. A limited number of samples was an acknowledged limitation.

Trimming removed 5 bases from V and 3 bases from J, with 15 bases in between. The CDR3 covers 14 residues. Germline CDR1 reads SGHRS; CDR2 reads YFSETQ. Time point specified: newly diagnosed GD, antithyroid drugs for less than 3 months. PBMCs were the source of the RNA used for TCR sequencing. Patient provenance is recorded as an endocrinology department in Xi'an, China. For TCR beta, libraries came from iRepertoire HTBI primers and Arm-PCR of CDR3 regions. TCRdb re-derived calls from the multiplex PCR reads in MiXCR, one entry per CDR3 protein. The sample yields 420,000 or so distinct CDR3 sequences, over 15% seen once. This clonotype was observed a few times. Its antigen remains unknown. These same records also appear under a second study, on T cells in Graves' hyperthyroidism and ophthalmopathy. That source reports: HTBI primers were employed in a first-round RT-PCR of the TCR CDR3.

The sequence was collected from a woman between 18 and 30 years old with Graves disease. This material consisted of peripheral blood mononuclear cells (PBMCs), taken at new diagnosis, from a patient treated with antithyroid drugs. This chain connects TRBV5-1 to TRBJ2-7; a possible D gene is TRBD1 (6 bases). The DNA of the CDR3 is TGCGCCAGCAGTCGTAAAGGACAGATCTACGAGCAGTACTTC. This gives the protein CASSRKGQIYEQYF.